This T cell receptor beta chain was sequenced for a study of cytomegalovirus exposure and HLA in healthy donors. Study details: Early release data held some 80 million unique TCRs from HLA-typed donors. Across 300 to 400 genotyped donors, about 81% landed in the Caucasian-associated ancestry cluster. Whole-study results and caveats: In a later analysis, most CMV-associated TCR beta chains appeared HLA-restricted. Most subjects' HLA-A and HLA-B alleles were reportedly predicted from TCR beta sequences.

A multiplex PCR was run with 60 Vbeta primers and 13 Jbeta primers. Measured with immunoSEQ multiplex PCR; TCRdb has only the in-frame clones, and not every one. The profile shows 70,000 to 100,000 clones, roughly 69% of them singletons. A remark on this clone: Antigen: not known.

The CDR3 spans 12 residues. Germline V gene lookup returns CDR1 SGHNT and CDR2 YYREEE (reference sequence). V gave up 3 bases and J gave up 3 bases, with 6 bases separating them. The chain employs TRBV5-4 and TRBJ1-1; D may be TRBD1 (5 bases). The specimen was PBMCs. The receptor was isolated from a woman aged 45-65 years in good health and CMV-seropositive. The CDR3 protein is CASSWGDTEAFF. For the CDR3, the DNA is TGTGCCAGCAGCTGGGGGGACACTGAAGCTTTCTTT.